This entry concerns a single TCR beta chain. This specimen belongs to a study of blood T cell repertoires in COVID-19. The authors' processing: From reference gene primer amplification, estimates of nucleated cell counts were derived. Clones were read by immunoSEQ multiplex PCR, and TCRdb kept only the in-frame ones, dropping some. The V and J calls and clone size were taken over from that table, and D and trimming were inferred from the DNA. The sample consists of some 74,000 clones, around 80% of them appearing once. The source is a woman in her forties or fifties with acute or convalescent COVID-19. The sequenced sample consisted of peripheral blood.

CDR3 sequence (DNA): TGTGCCACCAGCAGAGATTTGGGGGGTGGAAACACCATATATTTT. It codes for CATSRDLGGGNTIYF. This chain uses TRBV15 with TRBJ1-3; D might be TRBD1 (5 bases). Trimming took 0 bases from V and 3 from J, leaving 9 bases between them. The CDR3 has 15 residues. Germline loops: CDR1 LNHNV, CDR2 YYDKDF (reference sequence).